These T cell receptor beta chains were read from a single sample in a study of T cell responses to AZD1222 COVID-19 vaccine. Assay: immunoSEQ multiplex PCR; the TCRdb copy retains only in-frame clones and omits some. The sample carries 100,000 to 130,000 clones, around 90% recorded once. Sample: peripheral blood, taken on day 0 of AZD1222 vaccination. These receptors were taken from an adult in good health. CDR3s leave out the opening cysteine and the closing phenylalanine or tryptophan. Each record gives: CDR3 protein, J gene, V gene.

cdr3_aa: ASSQDWALDEQF
j_call: TRBJ2-1
v_call: TRBV3-1/TRBV3-2

cdr3_aa: AWGGKRLYGYT
j_call: TRBJ1-2
v_call: TRBV30

cdr3_aa: ASIWWDRGDNEQF
j_call: TRBJ2-1
v_call: TRBV13

cdr3_aa: ASSLARGRTGELF
j_call: TRBJ2-2
v_call: TRBV7-9

cdr3_aa: SAGDSYTQY
j_call: TRBJ2-3
v_call: TRBV20-1

cdr3_aa: ASSFGGANYGYT
j_call: TRBJ1-2
v_call: TRBV13

cdr3_aa: AWSTGQATTDTQY
j_call: TRBJ2-3
v_call: TRBV30

cdr3_aa: ASSEERDETYEQY
j_call: TRBJ2-7
v_call: TRBV19

cdr3_aa: ASSLSAGTEAF
j_call: TRBJ1-1
v_call: TRBV27

cdr3_aa: ASSQEVQGSTDTQY
j_call: TRBJ2-3
v_call: TRBV3-1/TRBV3-2

cdr3_aa: ASSLYSGAPEAF
j_call: TRBJ1-1
v_call: TRBV7-9

cdr3_aa: ASSLTSPLH
j_call: TRBJ1-6
v_call: TRBV7-9

cdr3_aa: ASSVDRTTGELF
j_call: TRBJ2-2
v_call: TRBV6-2/TRBV6-3

cdr3_aa: ASSFLGRSNQPQH
j_call: TRBJ1-5
v_call: TRBV27

cdr3_aa: ASSPDLGVTGELF
j_call: TRBJ2-2
v_call: TRBV5-1